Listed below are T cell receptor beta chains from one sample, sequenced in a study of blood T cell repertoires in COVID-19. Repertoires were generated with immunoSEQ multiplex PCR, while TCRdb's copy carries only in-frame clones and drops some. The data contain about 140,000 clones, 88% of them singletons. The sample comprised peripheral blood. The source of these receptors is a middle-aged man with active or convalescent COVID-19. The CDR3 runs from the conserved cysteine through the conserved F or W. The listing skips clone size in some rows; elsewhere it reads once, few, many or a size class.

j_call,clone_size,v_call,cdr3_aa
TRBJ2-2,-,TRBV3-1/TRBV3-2,CASSQAEAGSGELFF
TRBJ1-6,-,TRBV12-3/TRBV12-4,CASSLAVNSPLHF
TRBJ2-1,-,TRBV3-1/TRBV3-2,CASSQGRAYNEQFF
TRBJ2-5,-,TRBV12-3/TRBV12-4,CASSLRTIGTQYF
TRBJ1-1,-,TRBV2,CASSYRVQAFF
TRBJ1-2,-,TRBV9,CASSARQGDYGYTF
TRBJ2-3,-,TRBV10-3,CAISVTPNTDTQYF
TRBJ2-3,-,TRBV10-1,CASSASGRTQYF
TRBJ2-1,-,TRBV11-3,CASSPRSAGGGNEQFF
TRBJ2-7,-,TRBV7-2,CASSPTAQVEQYF
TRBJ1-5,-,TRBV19,CASSIVRDRTQPQHF
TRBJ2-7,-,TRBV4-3,CASSQDQTSGGQYF
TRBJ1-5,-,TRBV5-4,CASSLGGGIGQPQHF
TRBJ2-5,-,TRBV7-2,CASSPIAGGYQETQYF
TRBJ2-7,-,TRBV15,CATSTQGGTEQYF
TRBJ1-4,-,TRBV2,CASSHWGTDDEKLFF
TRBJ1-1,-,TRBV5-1,CASSLDSTNTEAFF
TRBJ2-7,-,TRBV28,CASIPAPGSYEQYF
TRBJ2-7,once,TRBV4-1,CASSQLDKGGWQYF
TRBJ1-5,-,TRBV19,CASGDTGNQPQHF
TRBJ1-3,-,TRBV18,CASSPQGSSGNTIYF
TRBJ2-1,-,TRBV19,CASSVTQGVNEQFF
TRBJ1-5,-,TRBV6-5,CASGQPNQPQHF
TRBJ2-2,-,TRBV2,CASRRWTSGRTTGELFF
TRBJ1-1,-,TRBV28,CASSRDYRAFF